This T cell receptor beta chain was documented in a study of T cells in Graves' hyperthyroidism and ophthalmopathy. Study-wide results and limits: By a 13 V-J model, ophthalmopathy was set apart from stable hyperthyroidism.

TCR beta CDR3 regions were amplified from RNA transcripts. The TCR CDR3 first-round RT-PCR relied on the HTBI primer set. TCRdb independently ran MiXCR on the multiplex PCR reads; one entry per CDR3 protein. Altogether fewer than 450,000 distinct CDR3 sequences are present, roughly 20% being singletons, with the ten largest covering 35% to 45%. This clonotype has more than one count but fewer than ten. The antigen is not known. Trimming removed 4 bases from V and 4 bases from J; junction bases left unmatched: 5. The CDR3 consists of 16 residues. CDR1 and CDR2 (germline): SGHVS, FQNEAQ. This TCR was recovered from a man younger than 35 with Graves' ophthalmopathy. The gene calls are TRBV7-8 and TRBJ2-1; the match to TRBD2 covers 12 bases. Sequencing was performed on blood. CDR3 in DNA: TGTGCCAGCAGCTCCCTAGCGGGGGGGGGTTACAATGAGCAGTTCTTC. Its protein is CASSSLAGGGYNEQFF.